These 8 T cell receptor beta chains originate from one sample sequenced in a study of radiation and T cells in renal cell carcinoma. TCRdb keeps only in-frame clones here, not all; method: immunoSEQ multiplex PCR. The sample holds roughly 120,000 clones, 75% to 90% seen once. Regarding time point: blood 2 weeks post-SBRT. Treatment defined: 15 Gy SBRT to primary tumor, nephrectomy 4 weeks later. Sequenced material: blood, taken from a patient whose treatment included radiotherapy and nephrectomy. These receptors were taken from a woman aged 55-75 years with renal cell carcinoma.

This clone appeared once. This sequence joins TRBV6-1 and TRBJ1-6; no clear D gene. Germline V lookup: CDR1 MNHNS, CDR2 SASEGT. CDR3 length equals 14 residues. The V and J ends lost 3 bases and 4 bases respectively, with 7 bases between them. The CDR3 loop reads CASSEDGYNSPLHF. CDR3 nucleotides: TGTGCCAGCAGTGAGGACGGTTATAATTCACCCCTCCACTTT.

This sequence joins TRBV7-9 and TRBJ1-4, with D hard to call. V shed 1 base and J shed 3 bases, with 6 bases lying between them. The CDR3 has 14 amino acids. CDR1 is SEHNR, CDR2 FQNEAQ, per germline (reference sequence). The CDR3 DNA is TGTGCCAGCAGCTTAGGGACGCCTAATGAAAAACTGTTTTTT. Protein sequence: CASSLGTPNEKLFF.

This clone appeared once. This chain joins TRBV18 and TRBJ2-3; TRBD1 is a possible D gene (6 bases). This CDR3 comprises 14 residues. V was cut by 4 bases and J by 3 bases, with 11 bases left in between. Germline CDR1 is KGHSH and CDR2 is LQKENI. Here the CDR3 DNA reads TGTGCCAGCTCACTGACAGGCCAAACAGATACGCAGTATTTT. Translation gives CASSLTGQTDTQYF. The entire variable domain, with the rest obtained from reference TRBV18 and TRBJ2-3, is as follows: NAGVMQNPRHLVRRRGQEARLRCSPMKGHSHVYWYRQLPEEGLKFMVYLQKENIIDESGMPKERFSAEFPKEGPSILRIQQVVRGDSAAYFCASSLTGQTDTQYFGPGTRLTVL.

The gene calls are TRBV5-4 and TRBJ1-1; unclear D gene. Germline values: CDR1 SGHNT, CDR2 YYREEE (reference sequence). The CDR3 is made up of 14 amino acids. V was clipped by 0 bases and J by 1 base, with 7 bases between them. CDR3 nucleotide sequence: TGTGCCAGCAGCTTGGATCCGGCGAACACTGAAGCTTTCTTT. Protein: CASSLDPANTEAFF.

With respect to this clone: Additional DNA sequences in this sample encode the identical CDR3. V gene TRBV6-1 combines with J gene TRBJ1-2, with D possibly matching TRBD1 (6 bases). V was cut by 1 base and J by 2 bases, with 11 bases left in between. The CDR3 is 15 residues long. Germline V gene sequence: CDR1 MNHNS, CDR2 SASEGT. DNA for the CDR3: TGTGCCAGCAGTGAAGGGCCAGGGGCGAACTATGGCTACACCTTC. Amino acid sequence: CASSEGPGANYGYTF.

CDR3: CASSLGGQPNYGYTF. For the CDR3, the DNA is TGCGCCAGCAGCTTGGGTGGGCAGCCTAACTATGGCTACACCTTC. The chain combines TRBV5-1 with TRBJ1-2; the D is unclear. This CDR3 has 15 amino acids. Trimming took off 0 bases at V and 0 bases at J, with 9 bases between the two ends. Germline V gene lookup returns CDR1 SGHRS and CDR2 YFSETQ.

The V and J genes are TRBV18 and TRBJ2-7, with unresolved D. V gave up 1 base and J gave up 2 bases, with 6 bases separating them. Germline values: CDR1 KGHSH, CDR2 LQKENI. This CDR3 has 13 amino acids. The CDR3 sequence is CASSPHPAYEQYF. The CDR3 coding sequence is TGTGCCAGCTCACCACACCCGGCCTACGAGCAGTACTTC.

V gene TRBV7-9 combines with J gene TRBJ2-7, with a tentative D call TRBD2 (6 bases). Germline CDR1 and CDR2: SEHNR and FQNEAQ (reference sequence). V lost 5 bases, J lost 6 bases, and 14 bases lay in between. The length of the CDR3 is 13 residues. The CDR3 here is CASSNEAGTEQYF. CDR3 bases: TGTGCCAGCAGCAACGAAGCGGGTACCGAGCAGTACTTC.